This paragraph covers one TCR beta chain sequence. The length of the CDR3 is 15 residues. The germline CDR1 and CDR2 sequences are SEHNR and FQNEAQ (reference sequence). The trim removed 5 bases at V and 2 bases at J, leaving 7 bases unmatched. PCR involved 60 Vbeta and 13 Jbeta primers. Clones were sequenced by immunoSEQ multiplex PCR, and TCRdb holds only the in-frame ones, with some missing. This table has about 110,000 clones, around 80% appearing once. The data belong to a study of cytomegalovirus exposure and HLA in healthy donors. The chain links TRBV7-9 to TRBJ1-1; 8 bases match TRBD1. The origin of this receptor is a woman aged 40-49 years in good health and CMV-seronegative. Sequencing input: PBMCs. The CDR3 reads CASSQDRVKNTEAFF. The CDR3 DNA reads TGTGCCAGCAGCCAGGACAGGGTAAAAAACACTGAAGCTTTCTTT.